This entry describes one T cell receptor (beta chain). The data originate from a study of cytomegalovirus exposure and HLA in healthy donors. Researchers ran the PCR with 60 Vbeta and 13 Jbeta primers. Assay: immunoSEQ multiplex PCR; the TCRdb copy retains only in-frame clones and omits some. The sample comprises around 140,000 clones, about 80% of which are singletons, and 9% to 10% rests with the top ten. The germline V gene encodes CDR1 MDHEN and CDR2 SYDVKM. The CDR3 is made up of 16 amino acids. Sequencing was performed on PBMCs. The rearrangement joins TRBV28 to TRBJ1-5; 10 bases are a match to TRBD1. This sequence was found in a woman aged 55-75 years in good health and CMV-seropositive. The CDR3 protein is CAGRDRGSFSNQPQHF. In DNA form, the CDR3 reads TGTGCAGGGCGGGACAGGGGCTCTTTTAGCAATCAGCCCCAGCATTTT.